This TCR beta chain was identified in a study of blood T cell repertoires in COVID-19. Study-wide context: PBMCs, B-cell-depleted T cells, or T cells provided the cDNA or gDNA that made up the material.

How the authors handled the data: Reference gene primer amplification yielded estimated nucleated cell counts. Assay used: immunoSEQ multiplex PCR; TCRdb lists only in-frame clones, some missing. The V and J calls and the clone size are those of that table, but D and trimming were determined from the DNA. The sample includes about 380,000 clones, roughly four fifths of them seen just once. Trimming removed 6 bases from V and 6 bases from J, with 18 bases in between. The CDR3 contains 15 residues. Germline values: CDR1 WSHSY, CDR2 SAAADI. The sequence was collected from a human donor with acute or convalescent COVID-19. The donor label of this sample is uncertain. The J gene is TRBJ1-5, the V gene TRBV10-2; D is unclear. The sequenced material came from peripheral blood. CDR3 in amino acids: CASSAGDLPFQPQHF. The CDR3 DNA sequence: TGCGCCAGCAGCGCCGGAGACCTACCCTTTCAGCCCCAGCATTTT.